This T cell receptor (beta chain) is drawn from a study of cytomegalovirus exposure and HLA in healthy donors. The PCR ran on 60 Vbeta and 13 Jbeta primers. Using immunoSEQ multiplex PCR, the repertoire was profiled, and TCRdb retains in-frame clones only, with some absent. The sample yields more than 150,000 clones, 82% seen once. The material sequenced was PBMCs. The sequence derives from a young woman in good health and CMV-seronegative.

CDR3 sequence: CASSLVWGDEQYF. In nucleotides, the CDR3 is TGTGCCAGCAGCTTAGTCTGGGGGGACGAGCAGTACTTC. This chain connects TRBV7-2 to TRBJ2-7, with a tentative D call TRBD2 (6 bases). The CDR3 loop spans 13 amino acids. The germline CDR1 and CDR2 sequences are SGHTA and FQGNSA. Trimming took off 1 base at V and 5 bases at J, with 9 bases between the two ends.